One T cell receptor (beta chain) is described in this entry. V lost 4 bases, J lost 0 bases, and 16 bases lay in between. The CDR3 spans 16 residues. The germline CDR1 and CDR2 sequences are GTSNPN and SVGIG (reference sequence). Sequenced by immunoSEQ multiplex PCR; TCRdb stores in-frame clones only, minus some. This sample yields tens of thousands of clones, of which 91% are seen a single time; approximately 7.7% belongs to the top ten. This entry comes from a study of OX40 agonist ivuxolimab in advanced cancers. This chain connects TRBV30 to TRBJ1-3; no clear D gene. This material consisted of CD4+ or CD8+ T cells sorted from blood, taken in a trial of the OX40 agonist ivuxolimab. The sequence came from an adult with an advanced solid tumor such as melanoma, head and neck, liver or kidney cancer. The CDR3 sequence is CAWISSDAISGNTIYF. For the CDR3, the DNA is TGTGCCTGGATCAGTTCCGATGCGATCTCTGGAAACACCATATATTTT.